This T cell receptor beta chain was identified during a study of T cells in Graves' hyperthyroidism and ophthalmopathy. The study, taken as a whole, reports: Before onset, ophthalmopathy was predicted by the model a median 6.5 months earlier. In blood, most of the thyroid clonotypes expanded above 0.001 were also present. Through a model of 13 V-J features, ophthalmopathy was separated from stable hyperthyroidism.

At least ten counts were recorded for this clonotype. Its target is not known. The CDR3 runs to 10 residues. Germline V lookup: CDR1 DFQATT, CDR2 SNEGSKA (reference sequence). Trimming took 3 bases from V and 13 from J, leaving 7 bases between them. Amplification yielded TCR beta CDR3 regions, with RNA transcripts as the source. The TCR CDR3 was amplified in a first-round RT-PCR using the HTBI primer set. TCRdb recomputed calls from the multiplex PCR reads with MiXCR, one row per CDR3 protein. Of 600,000 to 700,000 distinct CDR3 sequences in the sample, nearly 45% were seen once. Exclusion criteria comprised uncontrolled infection, other autoimmune disease, pregnancy or lactation.

The rearrangement links TRBV20-1 to TRBJ1-6; D is perhaps TRBD1 (5 bases). Source material: peripheral blood or thyroid tissue (not recorded which). The receptor's source is an adult man with Graves' disease, either hyperthyroidism or ophthalmopathy (not recorded which). CDR3 nucleotide sequence: TGCAGTGCTAGCAGGGACCCCCTCCACTTT. This gives the protein CSASRDPLHF.